This paragraph reports one TCR beta chain. The sample originates from a study of shared clonotypes between healthy human individuals. Original methodology: Because ImmunoSEQ provided only junction sequences with no quality scores, the filtering differed. Assay: immunoSEQ multiplex PCR; the TCRdb copy retains only in-frame clones and omits some. V, J and clone size reflect that table, while D and trimming were determined from the DNA. The data show approximately 470,000 clones, about 85% seen once. Unsorted material relied on approximately 89 million PBMCs as the source of genomic DNA. Germline loops: CDR1 LGHNA, CDR2 YSLEER. V lost 1 base, J lost 0 bases, and 5 bases stayed unmatched. CDR3 size: 16 residues.

The rearrangement uses TRBV4-3 and TRBJ2-7, with 8 nucleotides matching TRBD2. Material: PBMCs. The clonotype comes from a woman aged 35 to 49 in good health. Some clones in this sample may be carry-over from other donors' samples. The CDR3 protein is CASSQGAGGNSYEQYF. The CDR3 DNA reads as TGCGCCAGCAGCCAAGGGGCGGGAGGAAACTCCTACGAGCAGTACTTC.